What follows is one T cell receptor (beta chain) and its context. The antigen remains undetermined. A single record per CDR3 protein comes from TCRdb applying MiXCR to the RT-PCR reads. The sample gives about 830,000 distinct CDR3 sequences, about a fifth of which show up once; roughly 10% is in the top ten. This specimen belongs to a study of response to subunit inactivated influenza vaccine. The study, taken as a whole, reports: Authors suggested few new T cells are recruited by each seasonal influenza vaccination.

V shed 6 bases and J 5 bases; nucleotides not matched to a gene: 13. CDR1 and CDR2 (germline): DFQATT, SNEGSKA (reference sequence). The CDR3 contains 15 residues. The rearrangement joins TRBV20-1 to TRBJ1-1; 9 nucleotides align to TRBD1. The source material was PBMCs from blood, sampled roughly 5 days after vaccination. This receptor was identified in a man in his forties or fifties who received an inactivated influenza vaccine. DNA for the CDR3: TGCAGTGCACCAATACAGGGGGCAAGAGGAACTGAAGCTTTCTTT. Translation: CSAPIQGARGTEAFF.